This note documents a single T cell receptor beta chain sequence. Isolated RNA was reverse transcribed into cDNA used as the sequencing template. Here immunoSEQ multiplex PCR was the method, and the copy in TCRdb shows in-frame clones only, minus some. The table lists about 130,000 clones, roughly 58% of them singletons. This entry is derived from a study of CD8+ T cells in alopecia areata. CDR1 MNHEY and CDR2 SVGAGI come from the germline V gene. The CDR3 loop spans 15 amino acids. J lost 7 bases, V lost 6 bases, and 11 bases had no gene match. This clonotype was obtained from a human donor with alopecia areata. The source was CD4+ T cells sorted from blood, collected at week 0. The chain combines TRBV6-5 with TRBJ1-5, with 8 bases matching TRBD1. CDR3 nucleotides: TGTGCCAGCAGCGCGGACAGGGAGAGATGGCAGCCCCAGCATTTT. Translated, it gives CASSADRERWQPQHF.